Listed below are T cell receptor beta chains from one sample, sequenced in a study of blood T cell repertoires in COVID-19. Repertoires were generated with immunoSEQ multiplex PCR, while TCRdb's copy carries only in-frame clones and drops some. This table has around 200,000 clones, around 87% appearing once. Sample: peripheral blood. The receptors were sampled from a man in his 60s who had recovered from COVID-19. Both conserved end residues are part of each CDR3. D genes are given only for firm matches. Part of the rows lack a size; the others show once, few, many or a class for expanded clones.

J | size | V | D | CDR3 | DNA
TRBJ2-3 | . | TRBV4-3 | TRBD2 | CASSQEPLAGYGADTQYF | TGCGCCAGCAGCCAAGAGCCACTAGCGGGGTATGGGGCAGATACGCAGTATTTT
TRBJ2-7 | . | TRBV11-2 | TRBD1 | CASSMTGARGEQYF | TGTGCCAGCAGCATGACAGGGGCCAGGGGCGAGCAGTACTTC
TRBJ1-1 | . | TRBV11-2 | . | CASSPYRLNTEAFF | TGTGCCAGCAGCCCCTACAGGTTGAACACTGAAGCTTTCTTT
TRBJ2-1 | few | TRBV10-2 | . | CASRAGLGARGQFF | TGCGCCAGCAGGGCCGGTTTGGGGGCCCGGGGGCAGTTCTTC
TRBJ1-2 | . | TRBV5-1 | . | CASSPDRYGYTF | TGCGCCAGCAGCCCGGACAGATATGGCTACACCTTC
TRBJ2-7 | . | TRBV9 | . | CASGRTNYEQYF | TGTGCCAGCGGGAGGACGAACTACGAGCAGTACTTC
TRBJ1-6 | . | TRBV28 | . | CASSPQAGQFLSSPLHF | TGTGCCAGCAGCCCTCAAGCGGGGCAATTCCTGTCTTCACCCCTCCACTTT
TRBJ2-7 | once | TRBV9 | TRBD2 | CASSVGPSGSFTYEQYF | TGTGCCAGCAGCGTAGGTCCCAGCGGGAGCTTCACCTACGAGCAGTACTTC
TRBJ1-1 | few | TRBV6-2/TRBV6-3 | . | CASSYPGVGAITEAFF | TGTGCCAGCAGTTATCCCGGTGTGGGGGCGATTACTGAAGCTTTCTTT
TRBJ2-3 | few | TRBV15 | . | CATSRGDSSISTDTQYF | TGTGCCACCAGCAGAGGAGACAGCTCCATAAGCACAGATACGCAGTATTTT
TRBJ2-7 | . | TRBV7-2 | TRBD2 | CASSLVVGWTSGMFEQYF | TGTGCCAGCAGCTTAGTAGTTGGTTGGACTAGCGGAATGTTCGAGCAGTACTTC
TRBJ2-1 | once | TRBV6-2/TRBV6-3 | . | CASSYTGNEQFF | TGTGCCAGCAGTTACACCGGCAATGAGCAGTTCTTC
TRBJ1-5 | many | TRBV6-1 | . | CASSEALPSNQPQHF | TGTGCCAGCAGCGAAGCCCTCCCCAGCAATCAGCCCCAGCATTTT
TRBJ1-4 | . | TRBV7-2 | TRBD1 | CASSLNPGQRLFF | TGTGCCAGCAGCTTAAATCCGGGACAGAGGCTGTTTTTT
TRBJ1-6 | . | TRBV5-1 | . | CASSPGTTNSPLHF | TGCGCCAGCAGCCCCGGGACAACTAATTCACCCCTCCACTTT
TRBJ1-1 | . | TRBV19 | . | CASSMDRMNTEAFF | TGTGCCAGTAGTATGGACAGAATGAACACTGAAGCTTTCTTT
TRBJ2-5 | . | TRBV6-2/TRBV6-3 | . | CASSLRRGETQYF | TGTGCCAGCAGTTTAAGGAGGGGAGAGACCCAGTACTTC
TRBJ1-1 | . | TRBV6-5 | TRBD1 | CASSPDRGGLIEAFF | TGTGCCAGCAGTCCGGACAGGGGAGGCCTGATTGAAGCTTTCTTT
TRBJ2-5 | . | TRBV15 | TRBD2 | CATSRALGLAGRETQYF | TGTGCCACCAGCAGGGCCCTGGGACTAGCGGGACGGGAGACCCAGTACTTC
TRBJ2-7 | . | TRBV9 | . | CASSVDTYLEQYF | TGTGCCAGCAGCGTAGATACATATCTGGAGCAGTACTTC
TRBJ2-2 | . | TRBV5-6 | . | CASSLWWQRNTGELFF | TGTGCCAGCAGCCTTTGGTGGCAGCGGAACACCGGGGAGCTGTTTTTT
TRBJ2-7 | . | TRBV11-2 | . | CASSPPRSRTYYEQYF | TGTGCCAGCAGCCCCCCGAGATCGAGGACATACTACGAGCAGTACTTC
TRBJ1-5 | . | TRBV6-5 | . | CASTRGGGDGQPQHF | TGTGCCAGCACCCGAGGGGGGGGCGACGGTCAGCCCCAGCATTTT
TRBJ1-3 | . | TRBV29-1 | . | CSVALAVSGNTIYF | TGCAGCGTTGCCCTCGCAGTCTCTGGAAACACCATATATTTT